This T cell receptor beta chain is drawn from a study of identical twins. This clonotype was counted only a few times. cDNA molecules carried unique molecular identifiers, and template switching added a universal primer site. TCRdb redid the calling of the 5' RACE reads with MiXCR, one entry per CDR3 protein. This sample has 700,000 or so distinct CDR3 sequences, with about 20% found just once. V lost 1 base and J lost 7; bases outside the gene matches: 9. There are 16 residues in the CDR3. Germline V gene lookup returns CDR1 SGHDN and CDR2 FVKESK. This sample was also put to use in a study of T cells expressing NK-cell markers. From that second work: The study found these clonotypes also leading the CD3+CD56-NKG2C+ fraction in a few donors.

This sequence was found in a woman between 18 and 30 years old in good health. The rearrangement uses TRBV14 and TRBJ2-1; TRBD2 agrees at 8 bases. Sequenced sample: PBMCs. The CDR3, as DNA: TGTGCCAGCAGCCAAGGAGATAGCGGGAATCTGAATGAGCAGTTCTTC. Its translation is CASSQGDSGNLNEQFF.